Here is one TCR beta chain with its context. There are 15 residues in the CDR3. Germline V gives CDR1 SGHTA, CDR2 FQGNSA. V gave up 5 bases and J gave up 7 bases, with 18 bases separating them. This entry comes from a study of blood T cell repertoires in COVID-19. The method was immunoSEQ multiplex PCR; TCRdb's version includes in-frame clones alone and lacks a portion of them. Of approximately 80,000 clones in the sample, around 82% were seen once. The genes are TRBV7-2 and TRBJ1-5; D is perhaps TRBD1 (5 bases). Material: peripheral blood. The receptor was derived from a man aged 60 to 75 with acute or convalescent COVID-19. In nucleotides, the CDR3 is TGTGCCAGCAGCCCAGCCCCCGGGGGAAGACAGCCCCAGCATTTT. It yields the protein CASSPAPGGRQPQHF.